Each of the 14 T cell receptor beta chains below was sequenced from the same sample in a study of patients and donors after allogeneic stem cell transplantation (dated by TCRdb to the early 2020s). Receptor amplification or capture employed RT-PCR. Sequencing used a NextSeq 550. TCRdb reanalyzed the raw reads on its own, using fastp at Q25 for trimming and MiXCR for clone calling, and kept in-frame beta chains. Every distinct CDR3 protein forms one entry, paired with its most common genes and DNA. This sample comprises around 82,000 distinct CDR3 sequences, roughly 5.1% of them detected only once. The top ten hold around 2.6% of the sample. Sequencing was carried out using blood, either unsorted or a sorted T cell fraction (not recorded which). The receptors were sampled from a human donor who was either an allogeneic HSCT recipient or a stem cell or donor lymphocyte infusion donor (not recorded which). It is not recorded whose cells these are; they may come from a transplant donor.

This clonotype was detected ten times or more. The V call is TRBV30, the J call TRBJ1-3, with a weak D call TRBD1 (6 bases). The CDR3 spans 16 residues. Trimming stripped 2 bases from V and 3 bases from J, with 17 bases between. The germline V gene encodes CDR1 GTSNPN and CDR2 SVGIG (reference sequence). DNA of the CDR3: TGTGCCTGGAGTCCAGGACAGTCTGGAGGTGGAAACACCATATATTTT. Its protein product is CAWSPGQSGGGNTIYF.

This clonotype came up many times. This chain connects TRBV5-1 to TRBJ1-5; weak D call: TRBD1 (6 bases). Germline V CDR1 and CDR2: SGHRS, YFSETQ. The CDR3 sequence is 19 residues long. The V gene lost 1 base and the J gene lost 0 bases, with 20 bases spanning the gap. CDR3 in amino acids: CASSLLPLQGEYSNQPQHF. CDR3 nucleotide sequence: TGCGCCAGCAGCTTGTTACCGTTACAGGGCGAGTATAGCAATCAGCCCCAGCATTTT.

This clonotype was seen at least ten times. CDR3 region: CSASEGLAGVREQYF. Here the CDR3 DNA reads TGCAGTGCTAGTGAGGGACTAGCGGGAGTACGCGAGCAGTACTTC. The rearrangement links TRBV20-1 to TRBJ2-7; 14 bases are a match to TRBD2. CDR3 length: 15 residues. The V and J ends lost 3 bases and 6 bases, in that order; junction bases with no gene match: 7. In germline, CDR1 is DFQATT, CDR2 SNEGSKA (reference sequence).

In DNA form, the CDR3 reads TGTGCCAGCAGCCCCCGGGACAGAGAGACCCAGTACTTC. Translated, it gives CASSPRDRETQYF. This chain connects TRBV3-1 to TRBJ2-5; 7 bases match TRBD1. The CDR3 has 13 amino acids. V was pared by 4 bases and J by 4 bases, with 3 bases of the junction left unmatched. CDR1 is LGHDT and CDR2 is YNNKEL in the germline V gene (reference sequence).

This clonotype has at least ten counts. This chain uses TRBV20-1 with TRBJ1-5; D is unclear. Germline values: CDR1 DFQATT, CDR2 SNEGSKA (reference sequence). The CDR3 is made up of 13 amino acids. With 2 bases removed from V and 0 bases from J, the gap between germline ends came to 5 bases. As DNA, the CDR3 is TGCAGTGCTAGACAGGATAGCAATCAGCCCCAGCATTTT. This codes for CSARQDSNQPQHF.

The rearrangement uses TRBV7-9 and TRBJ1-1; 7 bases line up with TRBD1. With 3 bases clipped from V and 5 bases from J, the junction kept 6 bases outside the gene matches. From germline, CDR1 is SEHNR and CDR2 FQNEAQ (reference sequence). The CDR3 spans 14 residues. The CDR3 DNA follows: TGTGCCAGCAGCTTGGGCAGGGGGTGGACTGAAGCTTTCTTT. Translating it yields CASSLGRGWTEAFF.

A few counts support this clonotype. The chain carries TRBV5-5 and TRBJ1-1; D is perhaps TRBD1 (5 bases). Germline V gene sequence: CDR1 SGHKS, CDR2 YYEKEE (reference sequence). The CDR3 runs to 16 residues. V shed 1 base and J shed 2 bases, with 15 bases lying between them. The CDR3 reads CASSLSYQTANTEAFF. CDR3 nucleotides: TGTGCCAGCAGCTTGTCGTATCAGACAGCCAACACTGAAGCTTTCTTT.

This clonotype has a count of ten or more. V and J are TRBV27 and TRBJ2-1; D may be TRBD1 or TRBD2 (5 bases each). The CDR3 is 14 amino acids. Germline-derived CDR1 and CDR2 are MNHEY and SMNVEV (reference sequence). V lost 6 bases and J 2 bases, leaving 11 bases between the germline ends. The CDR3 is CASRGVVAYNEQFF. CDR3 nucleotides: TGTGCCAGCAGGGGGGTCGTCGCCTACAATGAGCAGTTCTTC.

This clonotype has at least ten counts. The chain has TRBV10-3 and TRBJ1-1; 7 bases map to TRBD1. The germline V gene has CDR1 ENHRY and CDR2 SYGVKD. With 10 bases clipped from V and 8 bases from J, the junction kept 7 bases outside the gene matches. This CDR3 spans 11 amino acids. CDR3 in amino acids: CASKGAGEAFF. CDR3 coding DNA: TGTGCCAGCAAGGGGGCCGGGGAAGCTTTCTTT.

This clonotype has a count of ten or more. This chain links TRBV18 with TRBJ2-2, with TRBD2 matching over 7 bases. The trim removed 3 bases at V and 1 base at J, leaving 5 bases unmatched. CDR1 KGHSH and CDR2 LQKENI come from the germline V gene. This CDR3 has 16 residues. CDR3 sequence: CASSPNPSGNTGELFF. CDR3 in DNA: TGTGCCAGCTCACCGAATCCTAGCGGGAACACCGGGGAGCTGTTTTTT.

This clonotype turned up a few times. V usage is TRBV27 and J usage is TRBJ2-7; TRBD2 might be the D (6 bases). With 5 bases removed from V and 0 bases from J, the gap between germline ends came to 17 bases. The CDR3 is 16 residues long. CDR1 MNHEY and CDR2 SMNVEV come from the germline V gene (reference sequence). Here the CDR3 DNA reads TGTGCCAGCAGTCGGGGGTCGGGACGGACCTCCTACGAGCAGTACTTC. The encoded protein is CASSRGSGRTSYEQYF.

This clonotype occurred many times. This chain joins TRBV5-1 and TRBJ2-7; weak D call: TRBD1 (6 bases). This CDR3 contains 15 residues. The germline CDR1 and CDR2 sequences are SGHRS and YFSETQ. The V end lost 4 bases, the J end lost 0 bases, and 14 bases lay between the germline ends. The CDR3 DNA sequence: TGCGCCAGCAGCCCCACAGGGTTGGCCTCCTACGAGCAGTACTTC. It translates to CASSPTGLASYEQYF.

DNA for the CDR3: TGTGCCAGCAGCTTAGGGCCGGACTCCAAGACCCAGTACTTC. This gives the protein CASSLGPDSKTQYF. The V call is TRBV7-9, the J call TRBJ2-5; D is possibly TRBD2 (5 bases). The CDR3 totals 14 residues. Germline values: CDR1 SEHNR, CDR2 FQNEAQ (reference sequence). The V end lost 1 base, the J end lost 6 bases, and 12 bases lay between the germline ends.

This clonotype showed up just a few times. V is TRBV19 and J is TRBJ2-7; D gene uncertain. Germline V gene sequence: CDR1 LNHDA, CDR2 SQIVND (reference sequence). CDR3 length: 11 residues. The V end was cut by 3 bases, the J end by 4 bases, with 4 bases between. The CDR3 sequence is CASSMGYEQYF. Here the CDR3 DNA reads TGTGCCAGTAGTATGGGGTACGAGCAGTACTTC.